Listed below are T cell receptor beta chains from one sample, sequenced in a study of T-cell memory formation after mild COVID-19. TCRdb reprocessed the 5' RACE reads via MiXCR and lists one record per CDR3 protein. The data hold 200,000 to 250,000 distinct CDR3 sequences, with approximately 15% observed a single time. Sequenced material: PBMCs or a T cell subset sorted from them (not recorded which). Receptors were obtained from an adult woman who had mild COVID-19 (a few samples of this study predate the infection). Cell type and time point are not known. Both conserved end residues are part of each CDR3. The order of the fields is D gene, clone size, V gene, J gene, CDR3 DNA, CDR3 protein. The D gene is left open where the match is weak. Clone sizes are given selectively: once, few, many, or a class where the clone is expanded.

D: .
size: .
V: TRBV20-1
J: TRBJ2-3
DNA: TGCAGTGCTAGAGTTGCTGGAGGAGATGGCAATACGCAGTATTTT
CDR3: CSARVAGGDGNTQYF

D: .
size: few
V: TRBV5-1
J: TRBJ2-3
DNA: TGCGCCAGCAGCTTGGTAGGGCGGGGACGCACAGATACGCAGTATTTT
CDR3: CASSLVGRGRTDTQYF

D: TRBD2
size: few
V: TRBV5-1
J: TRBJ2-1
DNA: TGCGCCAGCAGCTTGGTAGCGGGAGGGTATGAAAACAATGAGCAGTTCTTC
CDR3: CASSLVAGGYENNEQFF

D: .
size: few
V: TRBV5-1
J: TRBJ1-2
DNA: TGCGCCAGCAGCTTGGACAGCATCCGGCCACGGGGCTACACCTTC
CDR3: CASSLDSIRPRGYTF

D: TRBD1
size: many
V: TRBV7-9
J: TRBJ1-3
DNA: TGTGCCAGCAGCTTAGGGACAGGGGCTGGAAACACCATATATTTT
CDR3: CASSLGTGAGNTIYF

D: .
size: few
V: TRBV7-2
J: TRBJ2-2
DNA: TGTGCCAGCAGCTTAGTGGGACTTAACACCGGGGAGCTGTTTTTT
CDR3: CASSLVGLNTGELFF

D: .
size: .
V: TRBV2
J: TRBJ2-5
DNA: TGTGCCAGCCCGTTGGGGAACCAAGAGACCCAGTACTTC
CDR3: CASPLGNQETQYF

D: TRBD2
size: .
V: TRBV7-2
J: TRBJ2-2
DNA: TGTGCCAGCAGGTTTAGCGGGAGTAATACCGGGGAGCTGTTTTTT
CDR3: CASRFSGSNTGELFF

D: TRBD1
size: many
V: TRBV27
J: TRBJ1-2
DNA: TGTGCCAGCAGACAGGGGTTTCATGGCTACACCTTC
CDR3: CASRQGFHGYTF

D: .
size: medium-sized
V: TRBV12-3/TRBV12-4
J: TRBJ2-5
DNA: TGTGCCAGCAGCTTGGAAGAGACCCAGTACTTC
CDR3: CASSLEETQYF

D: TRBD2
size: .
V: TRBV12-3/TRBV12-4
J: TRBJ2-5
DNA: TGTGCCAGCAGTTTAAACGGGAGGGAGACCCAGTACTTC
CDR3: CASSLNGRETQYF

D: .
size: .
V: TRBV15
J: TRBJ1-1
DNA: TGTGCCACCAGCTCTTTGAGGGGGATGGGGAACACTGAAGCTTTCTTT
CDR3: CATSSLRGMGNTEAFF

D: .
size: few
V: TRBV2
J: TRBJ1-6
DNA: TGTGCCAGCGGGGGGAGATCCACACTTAATTCACCCCTCCACTTT
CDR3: CASGGRSTLNSPLHF

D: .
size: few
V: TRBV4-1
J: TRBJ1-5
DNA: TGCGCCAGCAGCCTAAATCCCCTGGGGCCGACAAATCAGCCCCAGCATTTT
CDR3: CASSLNPLGPTNQPQHF

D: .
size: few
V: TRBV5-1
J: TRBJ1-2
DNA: TGCGCCAGCAGGGCGGACGGAGGCGGCAGGGGCTACACCTTC
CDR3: CASRADGGGRGYTF

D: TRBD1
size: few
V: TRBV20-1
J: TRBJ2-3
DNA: TGCAGTGCTAGAGATTTTAGGACAGGGGGTGAAGATACGCAGTATTTT
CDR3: CSARDFRTGGEDTQYF

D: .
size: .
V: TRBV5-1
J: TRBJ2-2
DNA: TGCGCCAGCAGCTCCCTGGTGGGCACCGGGGAGCTGTTTTTT
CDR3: CASSSLVGTGELFF

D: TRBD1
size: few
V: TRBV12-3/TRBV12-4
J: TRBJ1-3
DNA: TGTGCCAGCAGTCTGGACAGGGGAATAGGAAACACCATATATTTT
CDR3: CASSLDRGIGNTIYF

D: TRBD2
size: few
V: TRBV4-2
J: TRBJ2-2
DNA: TGTGCCAGCAGCCAAGAGCCTAGCGGGGGGTGGACCGGGGAGCTGTTTTTT
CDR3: CASSQEPSGGWTGELFF

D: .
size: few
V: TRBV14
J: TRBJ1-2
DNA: TGTGCCAGCAGCCAAGTTCGACAGAACTATGGCTACACCTTC
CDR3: CASSQVRQNYGYTF

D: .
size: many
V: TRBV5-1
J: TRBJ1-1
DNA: TGTGCCAGCTCACCCCGCGGGGGGACTGAAGCTTTCTTT
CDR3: CASSPRGGTEAFF

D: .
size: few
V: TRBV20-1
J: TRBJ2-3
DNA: TGCAGTGCCTGGACCCCAGATACGCAGTATTTT
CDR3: CSAWTPDTQYF

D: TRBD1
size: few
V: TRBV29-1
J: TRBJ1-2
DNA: TGCAGCGTTGGGGACAGTAAATATGGCTACACCTTC
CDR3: CSVGDSKYGYTF

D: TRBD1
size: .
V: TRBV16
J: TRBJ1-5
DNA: TGTGCCAGCAGCCGACAGGGAAGAGATCAGCCCCAGCATTTT
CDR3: CASSRQGRDQPQHF

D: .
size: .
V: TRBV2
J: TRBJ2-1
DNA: TGTGCCAGCAGCGAGGGGACCTACAATGAGCAGTTCTTC
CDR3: CASSEGTYNEQFF

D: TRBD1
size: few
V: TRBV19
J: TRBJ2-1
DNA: TGTGCCAGTAGTACCCCTTCGGCAGGGGGCTACAATGAGCAGTTCTTC
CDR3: CASSTPSAGGYNEQFF

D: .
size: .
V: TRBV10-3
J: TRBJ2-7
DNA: TGTGCCATCGACGAGTGGGGCTACGAGCAGTACTTC
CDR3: CAIDEWGYEQYF

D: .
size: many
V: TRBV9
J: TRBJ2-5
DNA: TGTGCCAGCAGTTCGGGGGGCCGCGACGGGGAGACCCAGTACTTC
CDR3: CASSSGGRDGETQYF

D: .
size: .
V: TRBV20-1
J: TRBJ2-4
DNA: TGCAGTGCTAGAGTTCAGACCGTAGCCAAAAACATTCAGTACTTC
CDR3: CSARVQTVAKNIQYF

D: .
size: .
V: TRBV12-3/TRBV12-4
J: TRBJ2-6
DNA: TGTGCCAGCAGTCGGAGAGCCGGCTCTGGGGCCAACGTCCTGACTTTC
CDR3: CASSRRAGSGANVLTF

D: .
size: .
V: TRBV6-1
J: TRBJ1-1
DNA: TGTGCCAGCCGTTCGTGGATCCCGAACACTGAAGCTTTCTTT
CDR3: CASRSWIPNTEAFF

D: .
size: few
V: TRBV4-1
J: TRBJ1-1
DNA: TGCGCCAGCACCCCAGGGGAGAGTGTTGCTGAAGCTTTCTTT
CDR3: CASTPGESVAEAFF

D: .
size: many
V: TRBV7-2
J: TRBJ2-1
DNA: TGTGCCAGCAGCTTATGGCGGGACAATGAGCAGTTCTTC
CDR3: CASSLWRDNEQFF

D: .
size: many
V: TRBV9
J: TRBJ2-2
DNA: TGTGCCAGCAGCGTCGGGACGGTGAACACCGGGGAGCTGTTTTTT
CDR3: CASSVGTVNTGELFF

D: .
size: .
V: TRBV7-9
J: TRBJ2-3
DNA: TGTGCCAGCAGCTTCTCAGGGGTGGTCGCAGATACGCAGTATTTT
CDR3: CASSFSGVVADTQYF

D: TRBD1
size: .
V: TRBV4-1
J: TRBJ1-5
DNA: TGCGCCAGCAGTAGACAGGGTCTCAATCAGCCCCAGCATTTT
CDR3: CASSRQGLNQPQHF

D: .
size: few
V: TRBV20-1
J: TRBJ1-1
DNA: TGCAGTGCGTATATCCCGCTGAAAACAGGAGTGAACACTGAAGCTTTCTTT
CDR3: CSAYIPLKTGVNTEAFF

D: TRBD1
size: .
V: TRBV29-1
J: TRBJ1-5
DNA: TGCAGCGTCCGGACAGGGGGGAATCAGCCCCAGCATTTT
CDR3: CSVRTGGNQPQHF

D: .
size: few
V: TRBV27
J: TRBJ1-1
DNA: TGTGCCAGCAGTTCGCCTCATATGGGGGTCACTGAAGCTTTCTTT
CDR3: CASSSPHMGVTEAFF

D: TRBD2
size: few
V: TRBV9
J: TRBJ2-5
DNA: TGTGCCAGCAGCGTAACTAGCGGGAGCTCAGAGACCCAGTACTTC
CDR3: CASSVTSGSSETQYF

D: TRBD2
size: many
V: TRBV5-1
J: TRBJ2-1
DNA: TGCGCCAGCAGCGGACTAGCGGGACCATACAATGAGCAGTTCTTC
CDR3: CASSGLAGPYNEQFF

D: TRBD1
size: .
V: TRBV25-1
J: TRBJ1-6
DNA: TGTGCCAGCAGTGCCGGGACAGGGAAGAGTTCACCCCTCCACTTT
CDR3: CASSAGTGKSSPLHF

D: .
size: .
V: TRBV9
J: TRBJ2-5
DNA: TGTGCCAGCAGCGTAGGCGGGACTCCCAGGGAGACCCAGTACTTC
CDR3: CASSVGGTPRETQYF

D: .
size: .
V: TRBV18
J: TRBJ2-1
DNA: TGTGCCAGCTCACCGCGACAGGAAAATGAGCAGTTCTTC
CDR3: CASSPRQENEQFF

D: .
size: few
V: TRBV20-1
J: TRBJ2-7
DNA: TGCAGTGCTAGGGGCTCGGTCCGTTCCTACGAGCAGTACTTC
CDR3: CSARGSVRSYEQYF

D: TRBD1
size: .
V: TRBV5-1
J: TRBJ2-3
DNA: TGCGCCAGCAGCTCCAGGGGGTGGGAAGATACGCAGTATTTT
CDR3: CASSSRGWEDTQYF

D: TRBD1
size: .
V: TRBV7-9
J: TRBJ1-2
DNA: TGTGCCAGCAGCTTGGGACAGATACCCTATGGCTACACCTTC
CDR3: CASSLGQIPYGYTF

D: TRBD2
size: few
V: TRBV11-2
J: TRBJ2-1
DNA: TGTGCCAGCAGCCTCACTAGCGGGAGGGCCTATGAGCAGTTCTTC
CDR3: CASSLTSGRAYEQFF

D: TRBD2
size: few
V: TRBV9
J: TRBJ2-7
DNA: TGTGCCAGCAGTGGGGGACTAGCGCCCTACGAGCAGTACTTC
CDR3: CASSGGLAPYEQYF

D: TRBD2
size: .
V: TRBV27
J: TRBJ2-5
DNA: TGTGCCAGCAGCCCAGCGGGGGCCCGGCGGGCCCAGTACTTC
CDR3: CASSPAGARRAQYF

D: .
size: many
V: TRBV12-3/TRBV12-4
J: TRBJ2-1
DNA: TGTGCCAGCACTGCGAACGGGACCCTATACAATGAGCAGTTCTTC
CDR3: CASTANGTLYNEQFF

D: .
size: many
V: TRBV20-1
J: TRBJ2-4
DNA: TGCAGTGCCCCGGGCCCTACGAGGGGCAAAAACATTCAGTACTTC
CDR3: CSAPGPTRGKNIQYF

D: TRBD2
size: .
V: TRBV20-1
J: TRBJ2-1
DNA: TGCAGGGCAGCGGGAGAAGTCCCGAGCAATGAGCAGTTCTTC
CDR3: CRAAGEVPSNEQFF